This T cell receptor beta chain was retrieved from a study of shared clonotypes between healthy human individuals. Overall study context: The cohort comprised a couple of women and a few men. Their ages spanned 18 to 49 years.

Study-wide results and limits: Clonotypes shared by all four donors outscored non-shared clonotypes in generation probability.

Germline V gene lookup returns CDR1 MGHRA and CDR2 YSYEKL. V dropped 3 bases and J dropped 2 bases, with 26 bases sitting between them. This CDR3 is 19 amino acids long. Libraries were prepared by immunoSEQ multiplex PCR; TCRdb keeps only in-frame clonotypes and omits some of them. Altogether around 2.5 million clones are present, over 85% being singletons, with the ten largest covering 0.36%. To note about this clone: Its antigen is unidentified.

This TCR was sampled from a man aged 18 to 35 in good health. Some clones in this sample may be carry-over from other donors' samples. The chain combines TRBV4-1 with TRBJ2-7; maybe TRBD2 (5 bases). Sequenced input: naive CD4+ T cells from PBMCs. Subset in this sample: CD45RA+ positively selected. CDR3 sequence: CASSHPQSEAGPLPYEQYF. The CDR3 DNA is TGCGCCAGCAGCCATCCCCAAAGTGAGGCGGGCCCTCTCCCCTACGAGCAGTACTTC.